A single sample is the source of the 21 T cell receptor beta chains below, sequenced in a study of technical replicates of blood from a handful of donors. Clones were read by immunoSEQ multiplex PCR, and TCRdb kept only the in-frame ones, dropping some. The repertoire holds some 10,000 clones, with about 95% as singletons. Sample: PBMCs. The receptors derive from a human donor in good health.

The V and J genes are TRBV28 and TRBJ2-6; tentative D call: TRBD1 (6 bases). Germline CDR1 reads MDHEN; CDR2 reads SYDVKM. With 3 bases removed from V and 3 bases from J, the gap between germline ends came to 9 bases. This CDR3 comprises 15 residues. The CDR3 DNA sequence: TGTGCCAGCAGTTTCCCAGGGGATGGGGCCAACGTCCTGACTTTC. Its protein is CASSFPGDGANVLTF.

This clone is medium-sized (0.01 to 0.1%) in the sample. The chain is built from TRBV11-2 and TRBJ1-1; 7 bases match TRBD1. Germline CDR1 reads SGHAT; CDR2 reads FQNNGV. The CDR3 sequence is 13 residues long. V shed 5 bases and J 7 bases; nucleotides not matched to a gene: 7. In DNA, the CDR3 is TGTGCCAGCAGCCCAGGGGGACAAGTTGAAGCTTTCTTT. Translating gives CASSPGGQVEAFF. Looking up the rest from reference TRBV11-2 and TRBJ1-1 gives the full variable domain: EAGVAQSPRYKIIEKRQSVAFWCNPISGHATLYWYQQILGQGPKLLIQFQNNGVVDDSQLPKDRFSAERLKGVDSTLKIQPAKLEDSAVYLCASSPGGQVEAFFGQGTRLTVV.

The rearrangement links TRBV9 to TRBJ2-7; no reliable D call. The CDR3 length is 14 residues. Germline CDR1 reads SGDLS; CDR2 reads YYNGEE. Trimming removed 0 bases at V and 2 bases at J, with 9 bases between. As DNA, the CDR3 is TGTGCCAGCAGCGTAGCCACAGAACCCTACGAGCAGTACTTC. Translated: CASSVATEPYEQYF.

V usage is TRBV5-1 and J usage is TRBJ2-7, with a weak D call TRBD2 (5 bases). The CDR3 is made up of 14 amino acids. The V gene's germline CDR1 is SGHRS and CDR2 YFSETQ. Trimming pared 4 bases from V and 2 bases from J, leaving 13 bases between. CDR3 nucleotide sequence: TGCGCCAGCAGCGGAAGCGGCCAAGCCTACGAGCAGTACTTC. Translating gives CASSGSGQAYEQYF.

This clone showed up just once. Other DNA variants within this sample encode the same CDR3. This sequence joins TRBV30 and TRBJ1-2; 10 bases match TRBD1. From germline, CDR1 is GTSNPN and CDR2 SVGIG (reference sequence). The CDR3 spans 13 residues. The junction had 4 bases not matched to a gene; V was cut back by 4 bases and J by 5 bases. DNA of the CDR3: TGTGCCTGGAATCCGGGACAGGGGTATGGCTACACCTTC. It codes for CAWNPGQGYGYTF. The variable domain in full, completed from reference TRBV30 and TRBJ1-2, reads SQTIHQWPATLVQPVGSPLSLECTVEGTSNPNLYWYRQAAGRGLQLLFYSVGIGQISSEVPQNLSASRPQDRQFILSSKKLLLSDSGFYLCAWNPGQGYGYTFGSGTRLTVV.

The DNA of the CDR3 is TGTGCCAGCACCACCGGGACAGGGGTCGGTGGCTACACCTTC. Encoded protein: CASTTGTGVGGYTF. This chain connects TRBV27 to TRBJ1-2; 10 bases line up with TRBD1. The CDR3 totals 14 residues. CDR1 and CDR2 (germline): MNHEY, SMNVEV (reference sequence). The V gene end was trimmed by 7 bases and the J gene end by 7 bases; junction bases not matched to a gene: 9.

The chain carries TRBV14 and TRBJ2-7, with TRBD2 matching over 7 bases. The V and J ends lost 2 bases and 6 bases, in that order; junction bases with no gene match: 10. Germline loops: CDR1 SGHDN, CDR2 FVKESK. The CDR3 is 15 residues long. CDR3 loop: CASSQWGGDFREQYF. CDR3 coding DNA: TGTGCCAGCAGCCAATGGGGGGGAGATTTCCGCGAGCAGTACTTC. Combining the CDR3 with reference TRBV14 and TRBJ2-7 gives the whole variable domain EAGVTQFPSHSVIEKGQTVTLRCDPISGHDNLYWYRRVMGKEIKFLLHFVKESKQDESGMPNNRFLAERTGGTYSTLKVQPAELEDSGVYFCASSQWGGDFREQYFGPGTRLTVT.

The chain's CDR3 is CASSGRGHNEQFF. As DNA, the CDR3 is TGTGCCAGTAGTGGCAGGGGGCACAATGAGCAGTTCTTC. The genes are TRBV19 and TRBJ2-1; 8 nucleotides line up with TRBD1. With 5 bases clipped from V and 5 bases from J, the junction kept 2 bases outside the gene matches. Germline V gene lookup returns CDR1 LNHDA and CDR2 SQIVND (reference sequence). The length of the CDR3 is 13 residues.

CDR3 sequence: CASSLNVPALAGTNIQYF. The CDR3 DNA reads as TGTGCCAGCAGCTTAAATGTTCCCGCACTAGCGGGAACAAACATTCAGTACTTC. V and J are TRBV7-6 and TRBJ2-4, with 10 bases identical to TRBD2. Germline V lookup: CDR1 SGHVS, CDR2 FNYEAQ. The CDR3 covers 18 residues. V lost 2 bases, J lost 6 bases, and 13 bases stayed unmatched.

The rearrangement joins TRBV4-2 to TRBJ2-1, with 7 nucleotides matching TRBD2. Per germline, CDR1 LGHNA and CDR2 YNFKEQ. Germline trimming cut 0 bases from V and 2 bases from J; bases unmatched to any gene: 4. The CDR3 length is 16 residues. The CDR3 here is CASSQEGGGPYNEQFF. For the CDR3, the DNA is TGTGCCAGCAGCCAAGAGGGCGGGGGACCCTACAATGAGCAGTTCTTC.

The V and J genes are TRBV18 and TRBJ1-4, with D hard to call. CDR3 length: 14 amino acids. The ends were cut back, 2 bases at V and 2 bases at J, with 6 bases in the middle. Germline CDR1 reads KGHSH; CDR2 reads LQKENI. The CDR3 bases are TGTGCCAGCTCACCAGGGAGGACTAATGAAAAACTGTTTTTT. Its protein product is CASSPGRTNEKLFF. Full variable domain (rest looked up from reference TRBV18 and TRBJ1-4): NAGVMQNPRHLVRRRGQEARLRCSPMKGHSHVYWYRQLPEEGLKFMVYLQKENIIDESGMPKERFSAEFPKEGPSILRIQQVVRGDSAAYFCASSPGRTNEKLFFGSGTQLSVL.

V usage is TRBV6-5 and J usage is TRBJ2-7; weak D call: TRBD1 (7 bases). This CDR3 spans 14 amino acids. Germline CDR1 reads MNHEY; CDR2 reads SVGAGI. V was pared by 6 bases and J by 3 bases, with 15 bases between. Here the CDR3 DNA reads TGTGCCAGCAGACCCAGGGGGGCCCTCTACGAGCAGTACTTC. Translated, it gives CASRPRGALYEQYF.

The chain carries TRBV5-4 and TRBJ1-2, with 8 positions matching TRBD1. The germline V gene encodes CDR1 SGHNT and CDR2 YYREEE (reference sequence). The length of the CDR3 is 13 residues. Germline trimming cut 3 bases from V and 8 bases from J; bases unmatched to any gene: 6. In DNA form, the CDR3 reads TGTGCCAGCAGCTCGGGACAGGTGGAGGGCTACACCTTC. Protein product: CASSSGQVEGYTF.

The J gene is TRBJ1-1, the V gene TRBV18; D unresolved. Germline CDR1 reads KGHSH; CDR2 reads LQKENI. The CDR3 consists of 14 residues. Trimming took 6 bases from V and 1 from J, leaving 12 bases between them. CDR3 in DNA: TGTGCCAGCTCCCCAGGACTCCGGAACACTGAAGCTTTCTTT. This gives the protein CASSPGLRNTEAFF. Full variable domain (outside the CDR3, taken from reference TRBV18 and TRBJ1-1): NAGVMQNPRHLVRRRGQEARLRCSPMKGHSHVYWYRQLPEEGLKFMVYLQKENIIDESGMPKERFSAEFPKEGPSILRIQQVVRGDSAAYFCASSPGLRNTEAFFGQGTRLTVV.

The rearrangement joins TRBV5-1 to TRBJ2-3; 7 positions agree with TRBD2. J was trimmed by 6 bases and V by 4 bases; bases with no gene match: 11. This CDR3 contains 15 residues. Germline assignment: CDR1 SGHRS and CDR2 YFSETQ. CDR3 nucleotide sequence: TGCGCCAGCAGCCAAACAAATACCGGGGGGGATACGCAGTATTTT. Encoded protein: CASSQTNTGGDTQYF. Complete variable domain (other parts from reference TRBV5-1 and TRBJ2-3): KAGVTQTPRYLIKTRGQQVTLSCSPISGHRSVSWYQQTPGQGLQFLFEYFSETQRNKGNFPGRFSGRQFSNSRSEMNVSTLELGDSALYLCASSQTNTGGDTQYFGPGTRLTVL.

The genes are TRBV19 and TRBJ1-1; 7 nucleotides match TRBD1. The germline V gene encodes CDR1 LNHDA and CDR2 SQIVND (reference sequence). The CDR3 has 15 amino acids. Losses at the gene ends were 4 bases for V and 5 bases for J; bases not matched to a gene: 10. CDR3 DNA sequence: TGTGCCAGTAGTACCCACGGGGACAGCCAGACTGAAGCTTTCTTT. Its protein product is CASSTHGDSQTEAFF.

CDR3 loop: CASSWTGDEKLFF. Here the CDR3 DNA reads TGTGCCAGCAGCTGGACAGGGGATGAAAAACTGTTTTTT. The chain is built from TRBV14 and TRBJ1-4; TRBD1 matches at 9 bases. This CDR3 is 13 amino acids long. Germline V gene data show CDR1 as SGHDN and CDR2 as FVKESK. V was pared by 5 bases and J by 6 bases, with 1 base of the junction left unmatched.

The chain employs TRBV27 and TRBJ2-1; 9 positions match TRBD2. This CDR3 has 16 amino acids. J lost 14 bases, V lost 5 bases, and 19 bases had no gene match. The germline gives CDR1 MNHEY, CDR2 SMNVEV (reference sequence). The CDR3 here is CASSPAWLAGPQGEFF. The CDR3 DNA reads TGTGCCAGCAGTCCCGCCTGGCTAGCGGGACCTCAGGGGGAGTTCTTC.

This chain joins TRBV7-6 and TRBJ2-5, with unresolved D. CDR1 SGHVS and CDR2 FNYEAQ come from the germline V gene. The V and J ends lost 5 bases and 5 bases respectively, with 12 bases between them. CDR3 size: 13 residues. CDR3 residues: CASSPRVSETQYF. For the CDR3, the DNA is TGTGCCAGCAGCCCCCGGGTTAGCGAGACCCAGTACTTC.

This clone was picked up one time. This rearrangement joins TRBV28 to TRBJ1-2; TRBD1 is a possible D gene (5 bases). Germline-derived CDR1 and CDR2 are MDHEN and SYDVKM. The CDR3 is 15 residues long. The V end lost 7 bases, the J end lost 9 bases, and 24 bases lay between the germline ends. The DNA of the CDR3 is TGTGCCAGCATTCCTCGATGGAGCAGGGTCATGAGCTACACCTTC. As protein: CASIPRWSRVMSYTF.

This clone occurred once. The V and J genes are TRBV4-1 and TRBJ2-3; the match to TRBD2 covers 12 bases. With V trimmed by 1 base and J by 0 bases, 14 bases remained unmatched. Looked up from germline, CDR1 is MGHRA and CDR2 is YSYEKL. The CDR3 covers 21 residues. The CDR3 nucleotides are TGCGCCAGCAGCCAAGTCCTAATACTAGCGGGAGGTCCTCCTAGCACAGATACGCAGTATTTT. Protein product: CASSQVLILAGGPPSTDTQYF.